This T cell receptor beta chain comes out of a study of long-term antiretroviral therapy in people with HIV. The CDR3 length is 17 residues. CDR1 is SGHDT, CDR2 YYEEEE, per germline. The V and J ends lost 1 base and 4 bases, in that order; junction bases with no gene match: 10. Researchers report immunoSEQ v3.0 was run at survey level. Assay used: immunoSEQ multiplex PCR; TCRdb lists only in-frame clones, some missing. The table includes 20,000 to 30,000 clones, 85% detected once. Concerning this clone itself: Antigen: not known.

Notes on the study in general: HIV repertoire CDR3 lengths ranged less widely than those of controls.

The sample here was unsorted PBMCs, taken 2.3 years after starting antiretroviral therapy. The sequence came from a man aged 40-49 years with HIV. The chain joins TRBV5-6 to TRBJ2-2; TRBD2 matches at 7 bases. CDR3 nucleotide sequence: TGTGCCAGCAGCTTGTTCCGGACTAGTCGAAGCACCGGGGAGCTGTTTTTT. Protein product: CASSLFRTSRSTGELFF.